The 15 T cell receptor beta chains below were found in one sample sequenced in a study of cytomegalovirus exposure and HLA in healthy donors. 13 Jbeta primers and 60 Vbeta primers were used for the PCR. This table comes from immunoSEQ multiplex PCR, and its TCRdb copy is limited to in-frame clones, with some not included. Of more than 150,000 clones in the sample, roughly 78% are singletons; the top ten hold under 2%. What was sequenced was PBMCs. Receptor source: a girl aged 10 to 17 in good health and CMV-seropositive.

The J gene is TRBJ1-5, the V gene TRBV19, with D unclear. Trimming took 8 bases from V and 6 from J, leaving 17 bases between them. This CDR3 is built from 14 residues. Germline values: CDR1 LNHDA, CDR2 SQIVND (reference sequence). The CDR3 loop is CASGEIGLTQPQHF. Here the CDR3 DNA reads TGTGCCAGTGGAGAAATAGGACTTACTCAGCCCCAGCATTTT. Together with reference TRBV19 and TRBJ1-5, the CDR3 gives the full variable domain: DGGITQSPKYLFRKEGQNVTLSCEQNLNHDAMYWYRQDPGQGLRLIYYSQIVNDFQKGDIAEGYSVSREKKESFPLTVTSAQKNPTAFYLCASGEIGLTQPQHFGDGTRLSIL.

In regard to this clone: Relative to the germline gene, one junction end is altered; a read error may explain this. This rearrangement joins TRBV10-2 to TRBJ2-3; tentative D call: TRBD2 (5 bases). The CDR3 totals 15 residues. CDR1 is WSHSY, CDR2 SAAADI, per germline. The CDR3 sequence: CAGSEYGPAGDTQYF. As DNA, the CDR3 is TGCGCCGGCAGTGAGTATGGACCCGCGGGAGATACGCAGTATTTT.

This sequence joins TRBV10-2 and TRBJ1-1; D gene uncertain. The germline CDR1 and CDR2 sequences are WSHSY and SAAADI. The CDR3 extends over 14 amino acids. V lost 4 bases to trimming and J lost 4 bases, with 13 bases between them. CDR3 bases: TGCGCCAGCAGTGTGGGAGGGATTGGCACTGAAGCTTTCTTT. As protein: CASSVGGIGTEAFF.

The CDR3, as DNA: TGCGCCAGCAGTACCAGTGGGGGCTATGAAAAACTGTTTTTT. Its translation is CASSTSGGYEKLFF. This chain joins TRBV5-1 and TRBJ1-4; tentatively, D is TRBD1 (6 bases). This CDR3 contains 14 residues. Germline V lookup: CDR1 SGHRS, CDR2 YFSETQ. Between the trimmed V and J ends, which lost 5 bases and 6 bases, there was a span of 14 bases.

The CDR3 DNA sequence: TGTGCCAGCAGGAGTCAGGGGCTTTCTAATTCACCCCTCCACTTT. This sequence encodes CASRSQGLSNSPLHF. The rearrangement uses TRBV11-2 and TRBJ1-6; D is perhaps TRBD1 (6 bases). This CDR3 is built from 15 residues. V was shortened by 6 bases and J by 6 bases, with 15 bases between the two germline ends. Germline V gene sequence: CDR1 SGHAT, CDR2 FQNNGV.

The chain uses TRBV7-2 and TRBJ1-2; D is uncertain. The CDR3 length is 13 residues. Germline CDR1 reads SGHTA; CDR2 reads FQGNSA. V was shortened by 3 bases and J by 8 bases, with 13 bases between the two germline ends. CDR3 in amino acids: CASSLGPGNGYTF. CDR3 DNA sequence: TGTGCCAGCAGCTTGGGCCCCGGGAACGGCTACACCTTC.

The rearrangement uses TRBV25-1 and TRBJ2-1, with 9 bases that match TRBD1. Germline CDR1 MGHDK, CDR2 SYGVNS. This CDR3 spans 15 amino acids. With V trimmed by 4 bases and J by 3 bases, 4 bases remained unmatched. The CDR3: CASSGTGGYYNEQFF. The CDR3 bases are TGTGCCAGCAGTGGTACAGGGGGCTACTACAATGAGCAGTTCTTC.

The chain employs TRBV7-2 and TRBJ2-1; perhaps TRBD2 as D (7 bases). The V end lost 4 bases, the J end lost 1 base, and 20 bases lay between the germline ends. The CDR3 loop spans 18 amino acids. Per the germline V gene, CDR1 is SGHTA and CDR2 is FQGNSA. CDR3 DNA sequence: TGTGCCAGCAGCTCCGGGGTGGGGGCGGGGGTGTCCTACAATGAGCAGTTCTTC. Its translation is CASSSGVGAGVSYNEQFF.

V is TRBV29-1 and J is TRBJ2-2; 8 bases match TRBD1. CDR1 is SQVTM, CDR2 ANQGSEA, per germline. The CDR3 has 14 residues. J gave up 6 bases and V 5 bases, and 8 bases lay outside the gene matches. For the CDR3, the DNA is TGCAGCGTTTCCGTTTCAGGGGGCCCCGGGGAGCTGTTTTTT. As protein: CSVSVSGGPGELFF.

The CDR3 sequence: CASSLGGTLSYEQYF. The CDR3 DNA reads as TGTGCCAGCAGCTTAGGGGGGACACTCTCCTACGAGCAGTACTTC. This chain joins TRBV11-3 and TRBJ2-7; possibly TRBD1 for D (6 bases). The length of the CDR3 is 15 residues. Per the germline V gene, CDR1 is SGHNT and CDR2 is YENEEA. Trimming shortened V by 1 base and J by 0 bases, and 10 bases separated the two germline ends.

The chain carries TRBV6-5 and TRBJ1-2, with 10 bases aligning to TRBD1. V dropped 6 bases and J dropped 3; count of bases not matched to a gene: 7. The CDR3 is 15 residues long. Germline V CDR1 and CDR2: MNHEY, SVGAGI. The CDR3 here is CASRGQGRFHYGYTF. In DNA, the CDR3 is TGTGCCAGCAGGGGACAGGGGAGGTTCCACTATGGCTACACCTTC.

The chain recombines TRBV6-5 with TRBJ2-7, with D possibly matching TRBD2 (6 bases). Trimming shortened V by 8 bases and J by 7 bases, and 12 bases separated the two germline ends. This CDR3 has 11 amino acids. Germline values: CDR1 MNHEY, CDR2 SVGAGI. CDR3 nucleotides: TGTGCCAGCTCCCTCGGGACTGAGCAGTACTTC. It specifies CASSLGTEQYF.

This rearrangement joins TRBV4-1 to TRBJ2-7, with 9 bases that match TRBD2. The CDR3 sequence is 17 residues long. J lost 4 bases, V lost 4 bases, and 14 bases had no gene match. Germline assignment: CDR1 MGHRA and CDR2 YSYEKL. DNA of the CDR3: TGCGCCAGCAGCCCCTCCGGGGGCGGGGGGGCTTCTTACGAGCAGTACTTC. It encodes CASSPSGGGGASYEQYF.

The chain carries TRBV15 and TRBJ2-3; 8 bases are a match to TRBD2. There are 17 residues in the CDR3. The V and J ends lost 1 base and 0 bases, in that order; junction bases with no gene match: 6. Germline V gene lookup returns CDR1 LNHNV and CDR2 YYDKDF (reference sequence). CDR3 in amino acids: CATSRVLTSASTDTQYF. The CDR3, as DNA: TGTGCCACCAGCAGAGTATTGACTAGCGCCAGCACAGATACGCAGTATTTT. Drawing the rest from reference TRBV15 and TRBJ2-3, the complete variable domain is DAMVIQNPRYQVTQFGKPVTLSCSQTLNHNVMYWYQQKSSQAPKLLFHYYDKDFNNEADTPDNFQSRRPNTSFCFLDIRSPGLGDTAMYLCATSRVLTSASTDTQYFGPGTRLTVL.

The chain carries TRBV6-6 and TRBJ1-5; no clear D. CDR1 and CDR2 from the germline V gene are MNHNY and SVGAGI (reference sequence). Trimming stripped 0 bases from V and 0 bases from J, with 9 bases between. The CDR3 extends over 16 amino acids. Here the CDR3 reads CASSYSTGNSNQPQHF. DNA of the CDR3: TGTGCCAGCAGTTACTCAACGGGGAATAGCAATCAGCCCCAGCATTTT.